The present entry profiles one T cell receptor (beta chain) with its context. Its antigen specificity is not known. Base qualities are not recorded, but no much larger clone differs from it by a single base. Genomic DNA was extracted from sorted cells for sequencing of the TCRbeta CDR3 region. TCRbeta CDR3 regions were sequenced using the immunoSEQ Assay. The immuneACCESS repertoire file appears here via TCRdb, limited to in-frame rearrangements. These files lack a portion of the clones; in checked studies, under half of the deficit traces to unresolved V genes, and the cause of the others is not known. The sample table lists some 35,000 clones, about 74% of them with a count of one. The ten largest clones capture around 13% of the sample. These data originate in a study of OX40 agonist ivuxolimab in advanced cancers. Regarding the research as a whole: Ivuxolimab was a fully human IgG2 agonistic monoclonal antibody targeting the costimulatory receptor OX40 (CD134). Intravenous ivuxolimab was administered to patients every 2 weeks at six dose levels: 0.01, 0.1, 0.3, 1.5, 3 and 10 mg/kg. Of the roughly 51 dose-escalation patients, hepatocellular carcinoma was present in approximately 20, melanoma in roughly 15, renal cell carcinoma in 9 and head and neck cancer in 9. A male proportion of around 83% and a mean age of approximately 58 years, ranging from about 20 to 85, were recorded for the dose-escalation cohort. Prior anti-PD-1, anti-PD-L1 or anti-CTLA-4 therapy was permitted, and about two fifths of dose-escalation patients had received checkpoint inhibitors. Three dose-escalation patients achieved partial responses, one with hepatocellular carcinoma and two with cutaneous melanoma. Peripheral TCRbeta sequencing was intended to test whether TCR sequence diversity was altered and clonal T-cell expansion was caused by ivuxolimab. The monotherapy dose-escalation portion (N ≈ 52 patients) of the phase I ivuxolimab trial is reported in the paper. Study-wide conclusions, independent of this receptor: After ivuxolimab, expanded clones were on average more numerous among CD8+ T cells than among CD4+ T cells. Low levels of normalized T-cell clonal expansion were also seen in some patients who did not respond. At doses from 0.1 to 3.0 mg/kg, clonal expansion was seen in both CD4+ and CD8+ blood T cells between baseline and week 6. The antigen specificity of the clonally expanded peripheral T cells was not determined. In the 0.1-3.0 mg/kg groups, partial responders had among the lowest normalized peripheral clonal expansion, particularly in CD8+ T cells.

Patients with autoimmune disease history or receiving systemic immunosuppression were excluded from the trial. Peripheral blood for TCR sequencing was collected from all dose cohorts at baseline, on cycle 4 day 1, and on cycle 7 day 1. The samples were drawn from a first-in-human, open-label, multicenter phase I dose-escalation trial of ivuxolimab. The trial enrolled adults with locally advanced or metastatic head and neck squamous cell, hepatocellular, melanoma or renal cell carcinoma. Before TCR sequencing, CD4+ T cells and CD8+ T cells from peripheral blood were sorted into separate populations. The specimen comprised CD4+ or CD8+ T cells sorted from blood, sampled in a trial of the OX40 agonist ivuxolimab. The sequence was collected from an adult with an advanced solid tumor such as melanoma, head and neck, liver or kidney cancer.

The CDR3 protein is CASKVNNQPQHF. In nucleotide form, the sequence is TGTGCCAGCAAGGTAAACAATCAGCCCCAGCATTTT. The rearrangement joined TRBV6-6 to TRBJ1-5; the D gene cannot be named for sure. Reading from cysteine to phenylalanine, the CDR3 counts 12 amino acids. Of the read, only the CDR3 DNA is kept; its 36 bases are in frame from base 1. CDR1 and CDR2 are read off the germline V gene (reference sequence) as MNHNY and SVGAGI. The trim is 7 bases for V and 3 bases for J, with a gap of 7 bases between the germline ends.